This entry features one T cell receptor (beta chain) sequence. Both 60 Vbeta primers and 13 Jbeta primers went into the PCR. Profiled with immunoSEQ multiplex PCR; TCRdb holds only in-frame clones, not every one. The sample has 120,000 to 150,000 clones, over 75% seen once. The record originates from a study of cytomegalovirus exposure and HLA in healthy donors. Per the germline V gene, CDR1 is SGHNT and CDR2 is YYREEE (reference sequence). The CDR3 runs to 17 residues. The V end lost 4 bases, the J end lost 6 bases, and 25 bases lay between the germline ends. Participants comprised healthy donors of bone marrow.

The receptor was isolated from a man aged 25-45 years in good health and CMV-seropositive. The genes are TRBV5-4 and TRBJ1-2, with TRBD1 as a possible D gene (5 bases). Sample: PBMCs. CDR3 DNA: TGTGCCAGCAGCCCCGGCGGGACGGTCATCCGCGTGAATGGCTACACCTTC. It codes for CASSPGGTVIRVNGYTF.